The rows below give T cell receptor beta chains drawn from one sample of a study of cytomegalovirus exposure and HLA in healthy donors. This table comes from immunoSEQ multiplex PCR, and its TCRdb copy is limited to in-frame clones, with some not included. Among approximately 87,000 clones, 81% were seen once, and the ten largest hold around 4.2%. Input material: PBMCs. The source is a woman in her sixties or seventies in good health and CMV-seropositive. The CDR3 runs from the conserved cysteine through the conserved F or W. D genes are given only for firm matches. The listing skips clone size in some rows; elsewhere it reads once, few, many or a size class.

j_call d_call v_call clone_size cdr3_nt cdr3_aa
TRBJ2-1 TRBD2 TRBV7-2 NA TGTGCCAGCAGCTTAGTAGCGGGGGACTACAATGAGCAGTTCTTC CASSLVAGDYNEQFF
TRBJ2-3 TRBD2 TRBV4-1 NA TGCGCCAGCAGCCAAGATCGGGGGGGGCGGGCTGTACCAGATACGCAGTATTTT CASSQDRGGRAVPDTQYF
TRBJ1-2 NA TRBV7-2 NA TGTGCCAGCAGCTCTTTTCGGGGGGCGCTCGGCTATGGCTACACCTTC CASSSFRGALGYGYTF
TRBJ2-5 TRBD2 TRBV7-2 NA TGTGCCAGCAGCCCGGGACTAGCGGGAGTTGCTAATTTAGAAGAGACCCAGTACTTC CASSPGLAGVANLEETQYF
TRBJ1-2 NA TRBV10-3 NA TGTGCCATCAGTGAGCTGGAATCCGGGAGTGGCTACACCTTC CAISELESGSGYTF
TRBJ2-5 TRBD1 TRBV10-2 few TGCGCCAGCAGTCGGGGACAGGCCTCGGGGACCCAGTACTTC CASSRGQASGTQYF
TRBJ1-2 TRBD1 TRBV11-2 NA TGTGCCAGCAGGCAGGGGGAAAACTATGGCTACACCTTC CASRQGENYGYTF
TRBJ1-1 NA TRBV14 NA TGTGCCAGCAGCCAAGGACTGAAACCGGGACACGAGAACACTGAAGCTTTCTTT CASSQGLKPGHENTEAFF
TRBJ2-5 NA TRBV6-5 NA TGTGCCAGCAGTTACAGTCAGGGGTTGGAGACCCAGTACTTC CASSYSQGLETQYF
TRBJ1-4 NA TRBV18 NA TGTGCCAGCTCCCTCAGTGTGCCGGGGGCAACTAATGAAAAACTGTTTTTT CASSLSVPGATNEKLFF